Listed below are T cell receptor beta chains from one sample, sequenced in a study of blood T cells in healthy people across ages. TCRdb passed the 5' RACE reads through MiXCR, listing each CDR3 protein once. Among about 1,500,000 distinct CDR3 sequences listed, 25% to 30% were seen once. The sequenced material came from blood. All receptors come from a woman in her 30s in good health. Both conserved end residues are part of each CDR3. Each record gives: clone size, D gene, J gene, V gene, CDR3 DNA, CDR3 protein. D genes are given only for firm matches. A clone size is listed for some rows: how often the clone was seen (once, few, many), or a class if it is expanded.

. . TRBJ2-1 TRBV5-1 TGCGCCAGCAGCCTGGAAGGAATGCTAGCTTACAATGAGCAGTTCTTC CASSLEGMLAYNEQFF
many . TRBJ1-6 TRBV7-3 TGTGCCAGCAGCTTAACAGGGGTCGGCTCACCCCTCCACTTT CASSLTGVGSPLHF
few TRBD2 TRBJ2-1 TRBV7-6 TGTGCCAGCAGCTCACAGGTGCTAACTAGCGGAGCTTACAATGAGCAGTTCTTC CASSSQVLTSGAYNEQFF
. TRBD1 TRBJ1-4 TRBV20-1 TGCAGTGCTGCCGCTCCGGGACAGAATGAAAAACTGTTTTTT CSAAAPGQNEKLFF
once . TRBJ2-2 TRBV20-1 TGCAGTGCCCCGAGGCCTAACGGGGGCACCGGGGAGCTGTTTTTT CSAPRPNGGTGELFF
many TRBD2 TRBJ2-7 TRBV20-1 TGCAGTGCTGGTCGACTAGCGGGAACCTACGAGCAGTACTTC CSAGRLAGTYEQYF
. TRBD1 TRBJ2-1 TRBV18 TGTGCCAGCTCAGAATCCCAGGGGGCGGCCGATGAGCAGTTCTTC CASSESQGAADEQFF
many . TRBJ2-5 TRBV10-2 TGCGCCAGCAGTTGGAGATACGGCGTAGGAGAGACCCAGTACTTC CASSWRYGVGETQYF
few . TRBJ2-1 TRBV7-3 TGTGCCAGCTGCTTAACGTCCCACAATGAGCAGTTCTTC CASCLTSHNEQFF
many TRBD2 TRBJ2-5 TRBV20-1 TGCAGTGCTGGGACTAGCGGGCAAGAGACCCAGTACTTC CSAGTSGQETQYF
few . TRBJ2-2 TRBV6-6 TGTGCCAGCAGTTACTCGGAAGGGACCGGGGAGCTGTTTTTT CASSYSEGTGELFF
few TRBD2 TRBJ2-1 TRBV19 TGTGCCAGTAGTATACAAAGCGGGGGGAGCAATGAGCAGTTCTTC CASSIQSGGSNEQFF
. . TRBJ1-5 TRBV20-1 TGCAGTGCTAGTGGGGGAGGACAGCCCCAGCATTTT CSASGGGQPQHF
many TRBD1 TRBJ2-5 TRBV5-6 TGTGCCAGCAGCCGCCGAAGGGACAGGTTGCAAGAGACCCAGTACTTC CASSRRRDRLQETQYF
many . TRBJ2-5 TRBV20-1 TGCAGTGCTAGGGCTGCCCCAGGAGAGACCCAGTACTTC CSARAAPGETQYF